These 9 T cell receptor beta chains share one sample of origin, sequenced in a study of blood T cell repertoires in COVID-19. Method: immunoSEQ multiplex PCR; TCRdb's copy keeps in-frame clones and lacks some. This table has under 130,000 clones, 88% appearing once. Sample: peripheral blood. These receptors were obtained from a human donor in a cohort sampled during active COVID-19.

The J gene is TRBJ1-1, the V gene TRBV6-5; weak D call: TRBD1 (5 bases). The V end was cut by 7 bases, the J end by 0 bases, with 12 bases between. The CDR3 spans 14 residues. From germline, CDR1 is MNHEY and CDR2 SVGAGI. In nucleotides, the CDR3 is TGTGCCAGCACAACAGGAGTGATGAACACTGAAGCTTTCTTT. Protein product: CASTTGVMNTEAFF.

This clone was counted once. The CDR3: CASSQRTGGETQYF. The CDR3 bases are TGTGCCAGCAGTCAAAGGACAGGGGGCGAGACCCAGTACTTC. The V gene is TRBV6-1, the J gene TRBJ2-5, with 11 bases that match TRBD1. CDR3 length: 14 amino acids. The trim removed 5 bases at V and 5 bases at J, leaving 4 bases unmatched. The germline V gene has CDR1 MNHNS and CDR2 SASEGT.

The CDR3 DNA reads as TGTGCCAGCAGCGTCACCGGGACAGATATTGAAGCTTTCTTT. Protein product: CASSVTGTDIEAFF. The V and J genes are TRBV9 and TRBJ1-1, with 7 bases fitting TRBD1. The CDR3 length is 14 residues. The ends lost 2 bases at V and 7 bases at J; junction bases unmatched: 8. CDR1 is SGDLS, CDR2 YYNGEE, per germline.

The CDR3: CASSLQGPEAFF. For the CDR3, the DNA is TGCGCCAGCAGCTTACAGGGGCCTGAAGCTTTCTTT. This chain links TRBV5-1 with TRBJ1-1; 7 bases match TRBD1. With V trimmed by 2 bases and J by 6 bases, 1 base remained unmatched. The CDR3 is made up of 12 amino acids. CDR1 is SGHRS and CDR2 is YFSETQ in the germline V gene.

The CDR3 bases are TGTGCCAGCAGCCCCAGAGGCAGGGGCTTCTTAGAGCAGTACTTC. Translated: CASSPRGRGFLEQYF. The V call is TRBV3-1 (or the pseudogene TRBV3-2), the J call TRBJ2-7, with a possible D match to TRBD1 (6 bases). Germline-derived CDR1 and CDR2 are LGHDT and YNNKEL (reference sequence). This CDR3 is built from 15 residues. V lost 4 bases to trimming and J lost 7 bases, with 20 bases between them.

This sequence joins TRBV20-1 and TRBJ1-4; D ambiguous. CDR3 length: 11 amino acids. V lost 3 bases, J lost 8 bases, and 7 bases lay in between. Germline CDR1 is DFQATT and CDR2 is SNEGSKA (reference sequence). CDR3 region: CSASIREKLFF. CDR3 nucleotides: TGCAGTGCTAGCATCAGGGAAAAACTGTTTTTT.

The rearrangement joins TRBV30 to TRBJ2-7, with 9 bases fitting TRBD2. V shed 0 bases and J 10 bases; nucleotides not matched to a gene: 10. This CDR3 contains 14 residues. The germline CDR1 and CDR2 sequences are GTSNPN and SVGIG (reference sequence). The CDR3: CAWSVRRLAGYQYF. CDR3 sequence (DNA): TGTGCCTGGAGTGTAAGGCGGCTAGCGGGGTACCAGTACTTC.

The chain recombines TRBV30 with TRBJ1-5, with 7 bases lining up with TRBD1. V lost 4 bases to trimming and J lost 5 bases; unmatched junction nucleotides: 5. Germline assignment: CDR1 GTSNPN and CDR2 SVGIG (reference sequence). The CDR3 totals 13 residues. CDR3 loop: CAWTRGRDQPQHF. CDR3 bases: TGTGCCTGGACGAGGGGGCGGGATCAGCCCCAGCATTTT.

The genes are TRBV11-1 and TRBJ1-1; 8 bases line up with TRBD1. The CDR3 contains 14 residues. V lost 4 bases to trimming and J lost 6 bases; unmatched junction nucleotides: 7. Per germline, CDR1 SGHAT and CDR2 FQDESV (reference sequence). CDR3 DNA: TGTGCCAGCAGCTGGACAGGGACTTTAGCTGAAGCTTTCTTT. Translated: CASSWTGTLAEAFF.